One and the same sample provided the 29 T cell receptor beta chains below, sequenced in a study of blood T cell repertoires in COVID-19. Generated by immunoSEQ multiplex PCR, the TCRdb table keeps only in-frame clones and is missing some. The sample holds about 120,000 clones, 85% to 90% seen once. Sequenced sample: peripheral blood. These receptors were collected from a man in his 70s with active or convalescent COVID-19.

The chain joins TRBV25-1 to TRBJ2-2; D not resolved. The CDR3 runs to 14 residues. The V gene lost 3 bases and the J gene lost 7 bases, with 12 bases spanning the gap. Germline assignment: CDR1 MGHDK and CDR2 SYGVNS. This CDR3 reads CASSDMQRNGELFF. CDR3 nucleotide sequence: TGTGCCAGCAGTGACATGCAGCGAAACGGGGAGCTGTTTTTT. The variable domain in full, with the rest retrieved from reference TRBV25-1 and TRBJ2-2, is EADIYQTPRYLVIGTGKKITLECSQTMGHDKMYWYQQDPGMELHLIHYSYGVNSTEKGDLSSESTVSRIRTEHFPLTLESARPSHTSQYLCASSDMQRNGELFFGEGSRLTVL.

The chain recombines TRBV19 with TRBJ1-5; D not resolved. Trimming pared 7 bases from V and 6 bases from J, leaving 13 bases between. CDR3 length: 13 amino acids. CDR1 LNHDA and CDR2 SQIVND come from the germline V gene (reference sequence). This CDR3 reads CASILNPGQPQHF. CDR3 in DNA: TGTGCCAGTATCCTGAACCCCGGTCAGCCCCAGCATTTT.

This chain connects TRBV7-9 to TRBJ1-5, with 7 positions matching TRBD1. The CDR3 is 14 amino acids. Germline CDR1 is SEHNR and CDR2 is FQNEAQ (reference sequence). Trimming removed 4 bases from V and 4 bases from J; junction bases left unmatched: 4. In DNA, the CDR3 is TGTGCCAGCAGCTGGGGGGACAGAAATCAGCCCCAGCATTTT. Its protein product is CASSWGDRNQPQHF. Together with reference TRBV7-9 and TRBJ1-5, the CDR3 gives the full variable domain: DTGVSQNPRHKITKRGQNVTFRCDPISEHNRLYWYRQTLGQGPEFLTYFQNEAQLEKSRLLSDRFSAERPKGSFSTLEIQRTEQGDSAMYLCASSWGDRNQPQHFGDGTRLSIL.

The chain couples TRBV10-3 to TRBJ1-2; 8 bases are a match to TRBD1. With 6 bases clipped from V and 7 bases from J, the junction kept 7 bases outside the gene matches. The CDR3 covers 13 residues. Germline V CDR1 and CDR2: ENHRY, SYGVKD. The CDR3: CAISPDRDAGYTF. The CDR3 DNA follows: TGTGCCATCAGCCCGGACAGGGATGCTGGCTACACCTTC.

The chain couples TRBV5-1 to TRBJ2-7; 9 bases map to TRBD2. Per the germline V gene, CDR1 is SGHRS and CDR2 is YFSETQ. V shed 2 bases, J shed 3 bases, and the junction held 3 bases outside the gene matches. This CDR3 comprises 14 residues. The CDR3 sequence is CASSFPSGNYEQYF. The CDR3 DNA follows: TGCGCCAGCAGCTTCCCTAGCGGGAACTACGAGCAGTACTTC.

The chain has TRBV9 and TRBJ2-4; weak D call: TRBD2 (6 bases). The CDR3 length is 15 residues. Trimming left V 0 bases short and J 5 bases short, with 12 bases between. Looked up from germline, CDR1 is SGDLS and CDR2 is YYNGEE. The CDR3 DNA reads as TGTGCCAGCAGCGTAGGAGGAGGGGCAGAAAACATTCAGTACTTC. Protein product: CASSVGGGAENIQYF.

This chain links TRBV28 with TRBJ2-3; 8 positions agree with TRBD2. Germline V gene data show CDR1 as MDHEN and CDR2 as SYDVKM. The V segment lost 6 bases and the J segment 1 base; nucleotides outside the gene matches: 18. The CDR3 has 19 amino acids. The DNA of the CDR3 is TGTGCCAGCAGGCCTCCGGGACTAGTAACGGTGAAGCGCACAGATACGCAGTATTTT. Amino acids: CASRPPGLVTVKRTDTQYF.

The J gene is TRBJ1-6, the V gene TRBV9; D might be TRBD1 (6 bases). The V end was cut by 8 bases, the J end by 11 bases, with 14 bases between. Germline V gene sequence: CDR1 SGDLS, CDR2 YYNGEE. This CDR3 spans 12 amino acids. The CDR3 spells CASGRQDTPLHF. In nucleotides, the CDR3 is TGTGCCAGTGGACGACAGGATACACCCCTCCACTTT.

The chain links TRBV6-1 to TRBJ1-1, with TRBD1 as a possible D gene (5 bases). This CDR3 has 15 amino acids. Germline values: CDR1 MNHNS, CDR2 SASEGT. Between the trimmed V and J ends, which lost 1 base and 5 bases, there was a span of 14 bases. CDR3 in DNA: TGTGCCAGCAGTGAAGTGTTAGGGGAGGGAACTGAAGCTTTCTTT. As protein: CASSEVLGEGTEAFF.

The CDR3 loop reads CASSRNRGPGQGSNEQYF. The CDR3 DNA is TGCGCCAGCAGCCGCAACAGGGGGCCGGGACAGGGATCTAACGAGCAGTACTTC. The V gene is TRBV4-1, the J gene TRBJ2-7; the match to TRBD1 covers 9 bases. The CDR3 is 18 residues long. Germline V gene lookup returns CDR1 MGHRA and CDR2 YSYEKL. J was trimmed by 5 bases and V by 4 bases; bases with no gene match: 18.

This clone showed up just once. The chain employs TRBV11-3 and TRBJ2-1; 11 bases are shared with TRBD2. The trim removed 5 bases at V and 3 bases at J, leaving 3 bases unmatched. Per the germline V gene, CDR1 is SGHNT and CDR2 is YENEEA. There are 15 residues in the CDR3. The CDR3 is CASSQLAGDYNEQFF. DNA for the CDR3: TGTGCCAGCAGCCAACTAGCGGGAGACTACAATGAGCAGTTCTTC.

This clone came up once. The rearrangement uses TRBV28 and TRBJ1-4; the match to TRBD1 covers 8 bases. J was trimmed by 0 bases and V by 6 bases; bases with no gene match: 9. This CDR3 region has 17 residues. Per the germline V gene, CDR1 is MDHEN and CDR2 is SYDVKM. CDR3 loop: CASSPWTGIATNEKLFF. The CDR3 DNA sequence: TGTGCCAGCAGCCCCTGGACAGGGATTGCAACTAATGAAAAACTGTTTTTT.

This chain uses TRBV6-5 with TRBJ1-5; possible D gene TRBD1, 5 bases. Germline CDR1 reads MNHEY; CDR2 reads SVGAGI. V was trimmed by 4 bases and J by 2 bases, leaving 12 bases between them. The CDR3 sequence is 15 residues long. The CDR3 loop reads CASSFQGGGNQPQHF. DNA of the CDR3: TGTGCCAGCAGTTTTCAGGGAGGAGGCAATCAGCCCCAGCATTTT.

The rearrangement uses TRBV24-1 and TRBJ2-1, with a weak D call TRBD2 (5 bases). V was pared by 4 bases and J by 0 bases, with 12 bases between. The CDR3 sequence is 16 residues long. From germline, CDR1 is KGHDR and CDR2 SFDVKD. DNA for the CDR3: TGTGCCACCAGTGACCCCTCCGCGGGCTCCTACAATGAGCAGTTCTTC. Translated, it gives CATSDPSAGSYNEQFF.

The chain employs TRBV6-5 and TRBJ1-6; the D gene is possibly TRBD1 (6 bases). Per the germline V gene, CDR1 is MNHEY and CDR2 is SVGAGI. The CDR3 consists of 14 residues. V gave up 6 bases and J gave up 6 bases, with 12 bases separating them. CDR3 sequence: CASSLGQLNSPLHF. The CDR3 region has the DNA TGTGCCAGCAGCCTTGGACAGCTTAATTCACCCCTCCACTTT.

The rearrangement joins TRBV7-2 to TRBJ2-3; 9 bases agree with TRBD2. The junction had 1 base not matched to a gene; V was cut back by 3 bases and J by 0 bases. The CDR3 is 15 residues long. CDR1 and CDR2 (germline): SGHTA, FQGNSA. CDR3: CASSFTSGSTDTQYF. In DNA, the CDR3 is TGTGCCAGCAGCTTTACTAGCGGGAGCACAGATACGCAGTATTTT.

This clone was detected only once. The gene calls are TRBV7-6 and TRBJ2-1; 9 nucleotides align to TRBD2. There are 12 residues in the CDR3. Germline CDR1 is SGHVS and CDR2 is FNYEAQ. V shed 6 bases, J shed 9 bases, and the junction held 3 bases outside the gene matches. This CDR3 reads CASSIAGVEQFF. The CDR3 bases are TGTGCCAGCAGTATAGCGGGAGTTGAGCAGTTCTTC.

J is TRBJ1-5 and V is TRBV7-8; a weak D match, TRBD1 (6 bases). Germline CDR1 is SGHVS and CDR2 is FQNEAQ. CDR3 length equals 14 residues. The V end was cut by 2 bases, the J end by 6 bases, with 11 bases between. CDR3 sequence (DNA): TGTGCCAGCAGCTTAACAGGGTCGCGTCAGCCCCAGCATTTT. This encodes CASSLTGSRQPQHF.

This clone was counted only a few times. The chain employs TRBV27 and TRBJ2-1; 8 bases fit TRBD1. Germline CDR1 reads MNHEY; CDR2 reads SMNVEV (reference sequence). V was pared by 6 bases and J by 6 bases, with 13 bases of the junction left unmatched. The CDR3 consists of 16 residues. The CDR3 DNA follows: TGTGCCAGCAGCCTCCTCGGACAGGGACTTACCAATGAGCAGTTCTTC. As protein: CASSLLGQGLTNEQFF.

The chain uses TRBV19 and TRBJ1-2; 7 bases are shared with TRBD1. Germline lookup yields CDR1 LNHDA and CDR2 SQIVND (reference sequence). Unmatched junction bases numbered 3, after V lost 3 bases and J lost 2 bases. There are 14 residues in the CDR3. The CDR3, as DNA: TGTGCCAGTAGTATGGCGGGACAGAACTATGGCTACACCTTC. Its translation is CASSMAGQNYGYTF.

This rearrangement joins TRBV5-5 to TRBJ1-1, with 7 bases that match TRBD1. The CDR3 is 15 residues long. Germline CDR1 reads SGHKS; CDR2 reads YYEKEE (reference sequence). V lost 4 bases, J lost 0 bases, and 6 bases stayed unmatched. CDR3 region: CASSPLGTVNTEAFF. CDR3 nucleotides: TGTGCCAGCAGCCCCTTGGGGACAGTGAACACTGAAGCTTTCTTT.

This rearrangement joins TRBV3-1 (or the pseudogene TRBV3-2) to TRBJ2-2, with D perhaps matching TRBD2 (6 bases). The CDR3 runs to 16 residues. V lost 4 bases and J lost 1, with 13 bases in between. The germline gives CDR1 LGHDT, CDR2 YNNKEL (reference sequence). The CDR3 sequence is CASSRGWDLNTGELFF. CDR3 in DNA: TGTGCCAGCAGCCGCGGTTGGGACTTGAACACCGGGGAGCTGTTTTTT.

The chain couples TRBV28 to TRBJ2-1; TRBD2 matches at 10 bases. Germline V lookup: CDR1 MDHEN, CDR2 SYDVKM. Trimming at V came to 2 bases and at J to 1 base, leaving 5 bases not matched to a gene. The CDR3 extends over 17 amino acids. The CDR3 loop is CASSLILAGDSYNEQFF. The DNA of the CDR3 is TGTGCCAGCAGTTTAATCCTAGCGGGAGATTCCTACAATGAGCAGTTCTTC.

The gene calls are TRBV21-1 and TRBJ2-3; TRBD1 is the table's D call, not checked against the DNA. TRBV21-1 is an annotated pseudogene. The CDR3 loop spans 14 amino acids. The DNA of the CDR3 is TGTGCCAGCAGCCGGGCAGGGGTGAAAGATACGCAGTATTTT. Its translation is CASSRAGVKDTQYF.

V gene TRBV7-9 combines with J gene TRBJ2-7; 7 nucleotides line up with TRBD1. CDR1 is SEHNR, CDR2 FQNEAQ, per germline (reference sequence). V was clipped by 1 base and J by 1 base; unmatched bases: 4. This CDR3 is 15 amino acids long. The CDR3 spells CASSLGGGASYEQYF. CDR3 coding DNA: TGTGCCAGCAGCTTAGGAGGGGGCGCTTCCTACGAGCAGTACTTC.

J is TRBJ2-1 and V is TRBV27; D uncertain. The CDR3 extends over 14 amino acids. CDR1 MNHEY and CDR2 SMNVEV come from the germline V gene (reference sequence). The V and J ends lost 5 bases and 6 bases respectively, with 14 bases between them. CDR3 in amino acids: CASSPSGRSNEQFF. The CDR3 coding sequence is TGTGCCAGCAGTCCCTCCGGCCGGAGCAATGAGCAGTTCTTC.

This chain connects TRBV5-6 to TRBJ1-5, with 9 bases that match TRBD1. CDR1 SGHDT and CDR2 YYEEEE come from the germline V gene. CDR3 size: 14 residues. V trimming: 2 bases; J trimming: 4 bases; junction bases outside the gene matches: 1. The DNA for the CDR3 is TGTGCCAGCAGCTTCGACAGGGGGAATCAGCCCCAGCATTTT. Protein product: CASSFDRGNQPQHF.

This clone has only a few counts. The chain recombines TRBV29-1 with TRBJ1-2; 7 bases are a match to TRBD1. The ends lost 1 base at V and 7 bases at J; junction bases unmatched: 9. The CDR3 contains 14 residues. Germline V gives CDR1 SQVTM, CDR2 ANQGSEA. The CDR3 sequence: CSVEGQTGSGGYTF. Written as DNA, the CDR3 is TGCAGCGTTGAAGGTCAGACAGGGTCCGGTGGCTACACCTTC.

The V and J genes are TRBV3-1 (or the pseudogene TRBV3-2) and TRBJ2-1; D is possibly TRBD2 (5 bases). Trimming pared 0 bases from V and 4 bases from J, leaving 7 bases between. Germline CDR1 reads LGHDT; CDR2 reads YNNKEL (reference sequence). The CDR3 is 14 amino acids. CDR3 DNA sequence: TGTGCCAGCAGCCAAGACGAGCGGTACAATGAGCAGTTCTTC. Translated, it gives CASSQDERYNEQFF.